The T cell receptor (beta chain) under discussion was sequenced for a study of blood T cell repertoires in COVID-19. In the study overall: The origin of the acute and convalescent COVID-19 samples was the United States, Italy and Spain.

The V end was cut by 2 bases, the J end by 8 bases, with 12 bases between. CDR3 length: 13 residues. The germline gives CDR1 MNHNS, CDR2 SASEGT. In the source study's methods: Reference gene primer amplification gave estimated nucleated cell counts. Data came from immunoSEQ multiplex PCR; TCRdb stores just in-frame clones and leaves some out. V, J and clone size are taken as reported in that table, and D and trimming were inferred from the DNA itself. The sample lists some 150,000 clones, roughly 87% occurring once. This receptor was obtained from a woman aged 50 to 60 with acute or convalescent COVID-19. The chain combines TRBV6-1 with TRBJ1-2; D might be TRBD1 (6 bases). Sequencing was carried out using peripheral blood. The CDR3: CASSEQGKYGYTF. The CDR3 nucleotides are TGTGCCAGCAGTGAACAGGGGAAGTACGGCTACACCTTC.